The sequence of this T cell receptor (beta chain) was determined in a study of graft-versus-host responses after intestinal transplantation. Study-level information: All recipients got anti-thymocyte globulin induction, then tacrolimus and steroids for 2 to 4 years.

Assay: immunoSEQ multiplex PCR; the TCRdb copy retains only in-frame clones and omits some. The table includes some 84,000 clones, approximately 80% detected once. Germline CDR1 is ENHRY and CDR2 is SYGVKD. There are 18 residues in the CDR3. In the case of this clone: Antigen specificity is unknown. The junction shows a germline mismatch at one end, possibly a read error.

Study outcomes and limitations: In recipient marrow, GvH clones were found, and some appeared first in ileum or blood.

The TCR was taken from a human donor who received an intestinal transplant. The rearrangement uses TRBV10-3 and TRBJ2-6, with 12 bases identical to TRBD2. This specimen consisted of unstimulated CD4+ T cells sorted from spleen or lymph node cells, obtained before intestinal transplant. CDR3 sequence (DNA): TGTGCCATCAGACCAGGACTAGCGGGAAGCTCTGGGGCCAACGTCCTGGCTTTC. This codes for CAIRPGLAGSSGANVLAF.